The TCR beta chain under discussion was sequenced for a study of blood T cell repertoires in COVID-19. CDR1 MDHEN and CDR2 SYDVKM come from the germline V gene. The CDR3 has 14 residues. The V gene end was trimmed by 8 bases and the J gene end by 0 bases; junction bases not matched to a gene: 6. Clones were sequenced by immunoSEQ multiplex PCR, and TCRdb holds only the in-frame ones, with some missing. Seen here are about 20,000 clones, over 90% observed once, and the top ten hold 4.1%. The origin of this receptor is a woman between 45 and 65 years old with active COVID-19. This sequence joins TRBV28 and TRBJ1-2; 7 bases align to TRBD1. Sequenced material: peripheral blood. The CDR3 reads CASRNRGPNYGYTF. The CDR3 DNA follows: TGTGCCAGCCGGAACAGGGGCCCTAACTATGGCTACACCTTC.